These T cell receptor beta chains were read from a single sample in a study of vaccination effects on CD4 cells after COVID-19. Antigens of these TCRs are unknown. Assay: immunoSEQ multiplex PCR; the TCRdb copy retains only in-frame clones and omits some. The sample comprises tens of thousands of clones, 60% to 80% of which are singletons, and 5.5% to 7% rests with the top ten. The sample in question was CD4+ T cells from PBMCs cultured with HCoV-OC43 spike peptides, obtained before COVID-19 vaccination. These receptors were taken from a human donor who received a COVID-19 vaccine. CDR3s include the opening cysteine and the closing phenylalanine or tryptophan. The order of the fields is V gene, D gene, clone size, J gene, CDR3 DNA, CDR3 protein. The D gene is left open where the match is weak. A row's size may be missing; if present it is once, few, many or a size class.

V gene: TRBV5-1; D gene: .; clone size: .; J gene: TRBJ1-3; CDR3 DNA: TGCGCCAGCAGCTTGGCGGGGTTTCTCTCTGGAAACACCATATATTTT; CDR3 protein: CASSLAGFLSGNTIYF
V gene: TRBV6-5; D gene: .; clone size: few; J gene: TRBJ1-1; CDR3 DNA: TGTGCCAGCATTGGGGAGACGGATGAAGCTTTCTTT; CDR3 protein: CASIGETDEAFF
V gene: TRBV18; D gene: .; clone size: once; J gene: TRBJ2-2; CDR3 DNA: TGTGCCAGTTCGGCTCAGCGTTCCGGGGAGCTGTTTTTT; CDR3 protein: CASSAQRSGELFF
V gene: TRBV9; D gene: TRBD1; clone size: .; J gene: TRBJ1-6; CDR3 DNA: TGTGCCAGCAGCGTCACAGGGGGCGCCCCAGATTCACCCCTCCACTTT; CDR3 protein: CASSVTGGAPDSPLHF
V gene: TRBV7-9; D gene: .; clone size: few; J gene: TRBJ2-1; CDR3 DNA: TGTGCCAGCAGCCTAACACGGTTCCCCCAGAATGAGCAGTTCTTC; CDR3 protein: CASSLTRFPQNEQFF
V gene: TRBV5-1; D gene: .; clone size: .; J gene: TRBJ2-6; CDR3 DNA: TGCGCCAGCAGCTTGGATGGGGGGTCGGGGGCCAACGTCCTGACTTTC; CDR3 protein: CASSLDGGSGANVLTF
V gene: TRBV5-1; D gene: .; clone size: few; J gene: TRBJ2-5; CDR3 DNA: TGCGCCAGCAGCCCGGGGGTACAAGAGACCCAGTACTTC; CDR3 protein: CASSPGVQETQYF
V gene: TRBV5-4; D gene: TRBD1; clone size: once; J gene: TRBJ2-5; CDR3 DNA: TGTGCCAGCAGCTCGCGACAGGGGGAACAAGAGACCCAGTACTTC; CDR3 protein: CASSSRQGEQETQYF
V gene: TRBV2; D gene: .; clone size: .; J gene: TRBJ1-2; CDR3 DNA: TGTGCCAGCAGTTACCTCCTGCAAGGGGATGGCTACACCTTC; CDR3 protein: CASSYLLQGDGYTF
V gene: TRBV24-1; D gene: .; clone size: .; J gene: TRBJ2-5; CDR3 DNA: TGTGCCACCAGTGATTTCTCCGGGGTGAGGGAGACCCAGTACTTC; CDR3 protein: CATSDFSGVRETQYF
V gene: TRBV11-3; D gene: TRBD2; clone size: .; J gene: TRBJ2-1; CDR3 DNA: TGTGCCAGCAGCTATGGACTAGCGGGGGGGCATGAGCAGTTCTTC; CDR3 protein: CASSYGLAGGHEQFF
V gene: TRBV4-1; D gene: .; clone size: .; J gene: TRBJ1-1; CDR3 DNA: TGCGCCAGCAGCGTAATAATACGGACAGACAACACTGAAGCTTTCTTT; CDR3 protein: CASSVIIRTDNTEAFF
V gene: TRBV25-1; D gene: .; clone size: .; J gene: TRBJ2-5; CDR3 DNA: TGTGCCAGCAGTGAACTTCAACAGGGTTCAGGTCGGGAGACCCAGTACTTC; CDR3 protein: CASSELQQGSGRETQYF
V gene: TRBV5-1; D gene: TRBD1; clone size: .; J gene: TRBJ2-1; CDR3 DNA: TGCGCCAGCAGCTTGACAGGGGTCTCCTACAATGAGCAGTTCTTC; CDR3 protein: CASSLTGVSYNEQFF
V gene: TRBV7-2; D gene: .; clone size: .; J gene: TRBJ2-5; CDR3 DNA: TGTGCCAGCAGCATAGAGACCCAGTACTTC; CDR3 protein: CASSIETQYF
V gene: TRBV14; D gene: .; clone size: few; J gene: TRBJ1-2; CDR3 DNA: TGTGCCAGCAGCCAAGGTGTAGGGGAGTACTATGGCTACACCTTC; CDR3 protein: CASSQGVGEYYGYTF
V gene: TRBV24-1; D gene: .; clone size: few; J gene: TRBJ2-1; CDR3 DNA: TGTGCCACCAGTGATTCCGGACCCCTCCCCAATGAGCAGTTCTTC; CDR3 protein: CATSDSGPLPNEQFF
V gene: TRBV5-1; D gene: TRBD1; clone size: few; J gene: TRBJ2-2; CDR3 DNA: TGCGCCAGCAGCTTGGTATTTTCCGGGACAGCGAACACCGGGGAGCTGTTTTTT; CDR3 protein: CASSLVFSGTANTGELFF
V gene: TRBV7-2; D gene: TRBD2; clone size: .; J gene: TRBJ2-1; CDR3 DNA: TGTGCCAGCAGCTTTCGACTAGCGGGGGCTGATGAGCAGTTCTTC; CDR3 protein: CASSFRLAGADEQFF
V gene: TRBV7-2; D gene: .; clone size: .; J gene: TRBJ2-1; CDR3 DNA: TGTGCCAGCAGCCCCCAAGTACAGGCCGGAGGCAATGAGCAGTTCTTC; CDR3 protein: CASSPQVQAGGNEQFF
V gene: TRBV14; D gene: .; clone size: .; J gene: TRBJ2-3; CDR3 DNA: TGTGCCAGCAGCCAAGATCGTGGCTTTAGCACAGATACGCAGTATTTT; CDR3 protein: CASSQDRGFSTDTQYF
V gene: TRBV6-6; D gene: .; clone size: few; J gene: TRBJ1-1; CDR3 DNA: TGTGCCAGCAGTGCGGAGAGTTGGGTCACTGAAGCTTTCTTT; CDR3 protein: CASSAESWVTEAFF
V gene: TRBV5-6; D gene: .; clone size: once; J gene: TRBJ2-1; CDR3 DNA: TGTGCCAGCAGCCGAAACAGGGTTGTGCGCAATGAGCAGTTCTTC; CDR3 protein: CASSRNRVVRNEQFF
V gene: TRBV4-1; D gene: .; clone size: .; J gene: TRBJ1-1; CDR3 DNA: TGCGCCAGCAGCCAAGCCGAGGGGGGAGTGGCCACTGAAGCTTTCTTT; CDR3 protein: CASSQAEGGVATEAFF
V gene: TRBV5-1; D gene: TRBD1; clone size: once; J gene: TRBJ2-5; CDR3 DNA: TGCGCCAGCAGCACCGGGACAGGCCAAGAGACCCAGTACTTC; CDR3 protein: CASSTGTGQETQYF
V gene: TRBV7-3; D gene: .; clone size: .; J gene: TRBJ2-1; CDR3 DNA: TGTGCCAGCAGCTTAAGGGGGGCAGGGGGCAATGAGCAGTTCTTC; CDR3 protein: CASSLRGAGGNEQFF
V gene: TRBV7-2; D gene: .; clone size: .; J gene: TRBJ2-5; CDR3 DNA: TGTGCCAGCAGCATACAAGAGACCCAGTACTTC; CDR3 protein: CASSIQETQYF
V gene: TRBV7-2; D gene: TRBD2; clone size: .; J gene: TRBJ2-3; CDR3 DNA: TGTGCCGCAAGCGGGACGACCACAGATACGCAGTATTTT; CDR3 protein: CAASGTTTDTQYF
V gene: TRBV6-5; D gene: .; clone size: few; J gene: TRBJ1-6; CDR3 DNA: TGTGCCAGCAGTAGCCCGGCTGGGTGGAATTCACCCCTCCACTTT; CDR3 protein: CASSSPAGWNSPLHF
V gene: TRBV5-1; D gene: .; clone size: .; J gene: TRBJ2-5; CDR3 DNA: TGCGCCAGCAGCCGGGCTCCCCCAGCGGAGACCCAGTACTTC; CDR3 protein: CASSRAPPAETQYF
V gene: TRBV6-5; D gene: TRBD1; clone size: once; J gene: TRBJ1-2; CDR3 DNA: TGTGCCAGCAGTTACCGGGACAGGGGCATCTATGGCTACACCTTC; CDR3 protein: CASSYRDRGIYGYTF
V gene: TRBV6-2/TRBV6-3; D gene: .; clone size: .; J gene: TRBJ2-3; CDR3 DNA: TGTGCCAGCAGTTACTCGACTACGCAGTATTTT; CDR3 protein: CASSYSTTQYF